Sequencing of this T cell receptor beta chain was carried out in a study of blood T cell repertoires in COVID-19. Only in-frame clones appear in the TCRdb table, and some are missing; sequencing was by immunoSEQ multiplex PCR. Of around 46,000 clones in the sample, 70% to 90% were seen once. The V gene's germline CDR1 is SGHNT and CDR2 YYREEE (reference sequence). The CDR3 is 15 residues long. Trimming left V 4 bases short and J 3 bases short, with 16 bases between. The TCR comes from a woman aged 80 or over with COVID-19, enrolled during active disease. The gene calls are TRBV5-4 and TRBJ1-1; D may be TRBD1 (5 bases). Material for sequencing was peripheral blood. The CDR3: CASSPRTGGDTEAFF. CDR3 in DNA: TGTGCCAGCAGCCCTCGGACCGGGGGGGACACTGAAGCTTTCTTT.